These 18 T cell receptor beta chains were all obtained from the same sample, sequenced in a study of blood T cells in healthy people across ages. PCR was performed a second time for about 6 to 11 cycles using a sample-barcoded 5' primer and a J-beta primer mix. MiXCR was run by TCRdb on the 5' RACE reads, yielding one entry per CDR3 protein. The sample has 1,800,000 or so distinct CDR3 sequences, 39% seen once; the top ten hold about 23%. Sequenced input: blood. These receptors were collected from a human donor in good health.

This clonotype has only a few counts. V gene TRBV4-3 combines with J gene TRBJ1-6; D gene ambiguous. Germline V lookup: CDR1 LGHNA, CDR2 YSLEER. Trimming removed 4 bases from V and 7 bases from J, with 14 bases in between. This CDR3 is built from 15 residues. In DNA, the CDR3 is TGCGCCAGCAGCCCCTTCGGAGGCCTAAATTCACCCCTCCACTTT. Residues: CASSPFGGLNSPLHF.

This chain joins TRBV2 and TRBJ2-4, with TRBD2 identical over 8 bases. Germline values: CDR1 SNHLY, CDR2 FYNNEI. This CDR3 has 15 residues. The J segment lost 4 bases and the V segment lost 6 bases, leaving 8 bases of the junction unmatched. CDR3 DNA: TGTGCCAGCAGCCCGCGGGGGGCTGGAAAAAACATTCAGTACTTC. Translation gives CASSPRGAGKNIQYF.

In this sample, this clonotype turned up once. This chain links TRBV6-5 with TRBJ2-1, with TRBD2 as a possible D gene (6 bases). Germline CDR1 and CDR2: MNHEY and SVGAGI. CDR3 length: 15 amino acids. Trimming left V 2 bases short and J 3 bases short, with 11 bases between. The CDR3 nucleotides are TGTGCCAGCAGTTACCGGCCGGGACTCTACAATGAGCAGTTCTTC. Protein product: CASSYRPGLYNEQFF.

The chain uses TRBV7-9 and TRBJ1-5; perhaps TRBD1 as D (5 bases). This CDR3 has 17 residues. Germline CDR1 reads SEHNR; CDR2 reads FQNEAQ (reference sequence). V dropped 1 base and J dropped 3 bases, with 16 bases sitting between them. CDR3 DNA sequence: TGTGCCAGCAGCTTAGTGAAGAGAGGGGATGTCAATCAGCCCCAGCATTTT. It is translated as CASSLVKRGDVNQPQHF.

This chain connects TRBV12-3 or TRBV12-4 to TRBJ1-2; perhaps TRBD1 as D (5 bases). The CDR3 is made up of 16 amino acids. V lost 6 bases and J 5 bases, leaving 22 bases between the germline ends. Here the CDR3 reads CASSIEPRVRGYGYTF. CDR3 sequence (DNA): TGTGCCAGCAGCATAGAACCCAGGGTGAGGGGATATGGCTACACCTTC.

This clonotype appeared once. A junction boundary mismatches the germline segment, possibly from a read error. J is TRBJ2-1 and V is TRBV7-9; D is perhaps TRBD1 (6 bases). The CDR3 runs to 14 residues. CDR1 and CDR2 (germline): SEHNR, FQNEAQ (reference sequence). The CDR3 coding sequence is TGTTCCAGCAGCTTAGTTGGGGGCCACAATGAGCAGTTCTTC. Translated: CSSSLVGGHNEQFF.

About this clonotype: At one of its ends the junction is not consistent with the germline gene, which may arise from a read error. The chain links TRBV7-2 to TRBJ2-7; D is perhaps TRBD1 (5 bases). The germline gives CDR1 SGHTA, CDR2 FQGNSA. The CDR3 extends over 15 amino acids. The DNA of the CDR3 is TGTGTCAGCAGCTTAGGGGTAGCTTTCTCCTACGAGCAGTACTTC. This translates into CVSSLGVAFSYEQYF.

This clonotype was found a few times. The rearrangement links TRBV5-1 to TRBJ2-7, with a weak D call TRBD1 (6 bases). Trimming shortened V by 4 bases and J by 1 base, and 18 bases separated the two germline ends. From germline, CDR1 is SGHRS and CDR2 YFSETQ. The length of the CDR3 is 16 residues. CDR3 amino acids: CASSPRTVSISYEQYF. The CDR3 DNA is TGCGCCAGCAGCCCAAGGACAGTTTCTATATCCTACGAGCAGTACTTC.

The rearrangement joins TRBV6-4 to TRBJ2-7, with D possibly TRBD1 on 7 matching bases. Germline V gene sequence: CDR1 MRHNA, CDR2 SNTAGT. The CDR3 consists of 14 residues. Between the trimmed V and J ends, which lost 6 bases and 3 bases, there was a span of 15 bases. CDR3 amino acids: CASSQQGTFYEQYF. In DNA form, the CDR3 reads TGTGCCAGCAGCCAACAGGGGACTTTCTACGAGCAGTACTTC.

This clonotype was seen just once. This chain links TRBV27 with TRBJ2-3; 9 bases are a match to TRBD1. V gave up 3 bases and J gave up 5 bases; unmatched junction bases: 6. This CDR3 contains 15 residues. Germline V lookup: CDR1 MNHEY, CDR2 SMNVEV (reference sequence). Here the CDR3 DNA reads TGTGCCAGCAGTTTGGTAGGGACAGGGCTAGATACGCAGTATTTT. This encodes CASSLVGTGLDTQYF.

The chain has TRBV6-6 and TRBJ2-1, with D perhaps TRBD1 or TRBD2 (6 bases each). Germline V gene data show CDR1 as MNHNY and CDR2 as SVGAGI (reference sequence). Deletions cut 0 bases from V and 8 bases from J, with 14 bases between. The CDR3 consists of 15 residues. CDR3 region: CASSYSLAGEDEQFF. CDR3 DNA: TGTGCCAGCAGTTACTCGTTGGCAGGGGAGGATGAGCAGTTCTTC.

A few counts support this clonotype. J is TRBJ2-3 and V is TRBV20-1; TRBD2 matches at 8 bases. Losses at the gene ends were 0 bases for V and 6 bases for J; bases not matched to a gene: 2. This CDR3 contains 13 residues. Per the germline V gene, CDR1 is DFQATT and CDR2 is SNEGSKA (reference sequence). CDR3: CSARDPGGDTQYF. DNA of the CDR3: TGCAGTGCTAGAGACCCGGGGGGGGATACGCAGTATTTT.

The chain is built from TRBV5-1 and TRBJ1-5; 10 positions agree with TRBD1. Per germline, CDR1 SGHRS and CDR2 YFSETQ. J was trimmed by 7 bases and V by 4 bases; bases with no gene match: 11. CDR3 length equals 16 residues. CDR3 sequence (DNA): TGCGCCAGCAGCCCGATGACAGGGGGCGCGGGGCAGCCCCAGCATTTT. This codes for CASSPMTGGAGQPQHF.

This clonotype was counted between two and nine times. The chain joins TRBV7-2 to TRBJ1-2, with unresolved D. V lost 5 bases and J 4 bases, leaving 14 bases between the germline ends. Germline CDR1 reads SGHTA; CDR2 reads FQGNSA. This CDR3 region has 14 residues. The CDR3 region is CASSPQAEFYGYTF. DNA of the CDR3: TGTGCCAGCAGCCCGCAGGCAGAATTCTATGGCTACACCTTC.

This clonotype was detected a few times. The chain combines TRBV7-2 with TRBJ1-6; D not certain. The CDR3 contains 15 residues. V gave up 2 bases and J gave up 5 bases, with 10 bases separating them. Germline-derived CDR1 and CDR2 are SGHTA and FQGNSA. The CDR3 bases are TGTGCCAGCAGCTTAATGCGACATAATAATTCACCCCTCCACTTT. Translated: CASSLMRHNNSPLHF. Complete variable domain (other parts from reference TRBV7-2 and TRBJ1-6): GAGVSQSPSNKVTEKGKDVELRCDPISGHTALYWYRQSLGQGLEFLIYFQGNSAPDKSGLPSDRFSAERTGGSVSTLTIQRTQQEDSAVYLCASSLMRHNNSPLHFGNGTRLTVT.

This clonotype was counted between two and nine times. This chain uses TRBV7-9 with TRBJ1-1; no definite D call. The germline V gene has CDR1 SEHNR and CDR2 FQNEAQ (reference sequence). CDR3 length equals 14 residues. The V end lost 5 bases, the J end lost 5 bases, and 15 bases lay between the germline ends. CDR3 DNA: TGTGCCAGCAGCCCGGATGGAGGGTGGACTGAAGCTTTCTTT. This sequence encodes CASSPDGGWTEAFF.

The chain combines TRBV7-6 with TRBJ1-1; a possible D gene is TRBD1 (6 bases). V dropped 2 bases and J dropped 0 bases, with 16 bases sitting between them. CDR1 and CDR2 from the germline V gene are SGHVS and FNYEAQ. The CDR3 length is 17 residues. CDR3 nucleotides: TGTGCCAGCAGCTTAAAGGTGGCGGGGGCCCTGAACACTGAAGCTTTCTTT. It specifies CASSLKVAGALNTEAFF.

This chain joins TRBV7-8 and TRBJ2-7, with D possibly matching TRBD2 (6 bases). This CDR3 region has 16 residues. V was pared by 0 bases and J by 1 base, with 13 bases between. The germline V gene encodes CDR1 SGHVS and CDR2 FQNEAQ. In nucleotides, the CDR3 is TGTGCCAGCAGCTTAGCGGGGCGGGGCTGGTCCTACGAGCAGTACTTC. It translates to CASSLAGRGWSYEQYF.